This T cell receptor beta chain derives from a study of CD8 T cells in ankylosing spondylitis. About this clonotype: A much larger clone lies a single base off, so this may be a read error.

A single record per CDR3 protein comes from TCRdb applying MiXCR to the 5' RACE reads. Of 85,000 to 100,000 distinct CDR3 sequences in the sample, 8.5% to 9% were seen once. This CDR3 spans 18 amino acids. The receptor was isolated from a male donor with ankylosing spondylitis or in good health (not recorded which). The sequenced material came from blood, either unsorted or a sorted T cell fraction (not recorded which). This chain joins TRBV12-3 or TRBV12-4 and TRBJ2-7; TRBD2 matches 7 bases. The CDR3 is CACSPSTRLAPPSYEQYF. The CDR3 DNA sequence: TGTGCCTGCAGTCCCTCGACCCGACTAGCCCCTCCTTCCTACGAGCAGTACTTC.